A single sample gave rise to the 14 T cell receptor beta chains below, sequenced in a study of beta chain features in type 1 diabetes. Reverse transcription of all isolated RNA meant that expressed TCRB transcripts were sequenced. The method was immunoSEQ multiplex PCR; TCRdb's version includes in-frame clones alone and lacks a portion of them. The sample gives a few hundred thousand clones, roughly 9.6% of which show up once; 0.015% is in the top ten. The sequenced sample was naive CD4+ T cells from blood. The receptors were gathered from a woman between 25 and 40 years old in good health.

This clone was seen a few times. CDR3 region: CASSGGNEQYF. CDR3 coding DNA: TGTGCCAGCAGCGGGGGGAACGAGCAGTACTTC. The chain is built from TRBV7-2 and TRBJ2-7; a weak D match, TRBD2 (6 bases). V was clipped by 5 bases and J by 5 bases, with 7 bases between them. From germline, CDR1 is SGHTA and CDR2 FQGNSA. CDR3 size: 11 residues.

The chain couples TRBV23-1 to TRBJ1-5, with 8 bases fitting TRBD1. TRBV23-1 is flagged as an ORF with uncertain function. V was clipped by 0 bases and J by 0 bases; unmatched bases: 7. There are 18 residues in the CDR3. This chain's CDR3 is CASSQSGTGRYSNQPQHF. DNA of the CDR3: TGCGCCAGCAGTCAATCCGGGACAGGACGATATAGCAATCAGCCCCAGCATTTT.

The genes are TRBV6-5 and TRBJ2-1, with D tentatively TRBD1 (5 bases). The germline V and J ends were trimmed by 2 bases and 9 bases, with 14 bases remaining between them. The CDR3 has 14 residues. Germline CDR1 reads MNHEY; CDR2 reads SVGAGI. CDR3 protein: CASSYGRVAFEQFF. DNA for the CDR3: TGTGCCAGCAGTTACGGCAGGGTGGCGTTTGAGCAGTTCTTC.

The rearrangement joins TRBV7-2 to TRBJ2-7; 8 nucleotides align to TRBD1. Losses at the gene ends were 5 bases for V and 2 bases for J; bases not matched to a gene: 8. CDR1 SGHTA and CDR2 FQGNSA come from the germline V gene. This CDR3 is 15 amino acids long. In DNA form, the CDR3 reads TGTGCCAGCAGCATCCCCGGGACAGGAGCCTACGAGCAGTACTTC. Protein: CASSIPGTGAYEQYF.

The CDR3 region is CASSLGRSDEKLFF. The CDR3 region has the DNA TGTGCCAGCAGTCTGGGCAGGTCGGATGAAAAACTGTTTTTT. The chain joins TRBV6-1 to TRBJ1-4; D is uncertain. The V end was cut by 5 bases, the J end by 6 bases, with 13 bases between. Germline V lookup: CDR1 MNHNS, CDR2 SASEGT. The CDR3 contains 14 residues.

This clone came up a few times. The sample has other DNA sequences that encode this CDR3 too. The chain joins TRBV7-2 to TRBJ2-7; TRBD1 matches 9 bases. CDR3 length equals 14 residues. CDR1 and CDR2 from the germline V gene are SGHTA and FQGNSA. V shed 4 bases and J 1 base; nucleotides not matched to a gene: 2. CDR3 in amino acids: CASSSGTGSYEQYF. DNA for the CDR3: TGTGCCAGCAGCTCCGGGACAGGGTCCTACGAGCAGTACTTC. The whole variable domain, remainder taken from reference TRBV7-2 and TRBJ2-7, is GAGVSQSPSNKVTEKGKDVELRCDPISGHTALYWYRQSLGQGLEFLIYFQGNSAPDKSGLPSDRFSAERTGGSVSTLTIQRTQQEDSAVYLCASSSGTGSYEQYFGPGTRLTVT.

The chain uses TRBV19 and TRBJ1-2, with no clear D. This CDR3 spans 13 amino acids. CDR1 LNHDA and CDR2 SQIVND come from the germline V gene (reference sequence). The germline V and J ends were trimmed by 3 bases and 5 bases, with 10 bases remaining between them. The CDR3 region is CASSIDLRYGYTF. The CDR3 region has the DNA TGTGCCAGTAGTATTGACCTGAGGTATGGCTACACCTTC.

This chain links TRBV28 with TRBJ2-2; TRBD1 matches at 7 bases. The CDR3 is made up of 14 amino acids. J was trimmed by 7 bases and V by 6 bases; bases with no gene match: 8. Looked up from germline, CDR1 is MDHEN and CDR2 is SYDVKM. The CDR3 loop is CASSTDREDGELFF. The CDR3 region has the DNA TGTGCCAGCAGCACCGACAGGGAAGACGGGGAGCTGTTTTTT.

The chain uses TRBV4-3 and TRBJ2-4, with D maybe TRBD1 (5 bases). The CDR3 is 14 residues long. V was clipped by 2 bases and J by 5 bases, with 10 bases between them. Germline V CDR1 and CDR2: LGHNA, YSLEER. The CDR3 spells CASSQILTENIQYF. The CDR3 region has the DNA TGCGCCAGCAGCCAAATCCTGACAGAAAACATTCAGTACTTC.

This clone was picked up a small number of times. V usage is TRBV28 and J usage is TRBJ2-7; D possibly corresponds to TRBD2 (5 bases). CDR1 is MDHEN and CDR2 is SYDVKM in the germline V gene. The CDR3 is 14 amino acids. The germline V and J ends were trimmed by 11 bases and 4 bases, with 21 bases remaining between them. The CDR3 DNA reads TGTGCCTCGACCGGTGCTAGCTTTGTGTACGAGCAGTACTTC. It codes for CASTGASFVYEQYF.

CDR3 DNA: TGTGCCAGCAGTTCGGGACAGGGGGCTAACGGCTACACCTTC. Translation: CASSSGQGANGYTF. The rearrangement joins TRBV28 to TRBJ1-2, with TRBD1 matching 12 bases. With 4 bases clipped from V and 8 bases from J, the junction kept 5 bases outside the gene matches. There are 14 residues in the CDR3. CDR1 and CDR2 from the germline V gene are MDHEN and SYDVKM.

This clone was picked up a small number of times. The chain recombines TRBV27 with TRBJ2-1, with 8 bases aligning to TRBD1. Germline CDR1 MNHEY, CDR2 SMNVEV (reference sequence). The J segment lost 11 bases and the V segment lost 7 bases, leaving 4 bases of the junction unmatched. This CDR3 comprises 11 residues. In nucleotides, the CDR3 is TGTGCCAGCAAGGGGACAGGACAGCAGTTCTTC. Its protein product is CASKGTGQQFF.

This clone was detected only a few times. This chain joins TRBV9 and TRBJ2-5, with 9 bases lining up with TRBD2. V trimming: 5 bases; J trimming: 3 bases; junction bases outside the gene matches: 14. CDR1 is SGDLS and CDR2 is YYNGEE in the germline V gene. This CDR3 is 17 amino acids long. The DNA for the CDR3 is TGTGCCAGCAGGGCGGGGGGGGTTTGGGAACAAGAAGAGACCCAGTACTTC. As protein: CASRAGGVWEQEETQYF.

The chain is built from TRBV6-1 and TRBJ2-1; TRBD1 aligns across 7 bases. The germline V gene encodes CDR1 MNHNS and CDR2 SASEGT. This CDR3 spans 14 amino acids. V lost 6 bases to trimming and J lost 4 bases; unmatched junction nucleotides: 6. CDR3 protein: CASRDPGQYNEQFF. CDR3 nucleotide sequence: TGTGCCAGCAGGGATCCGGGACAGTACAATGAGCAGTTCTTC.